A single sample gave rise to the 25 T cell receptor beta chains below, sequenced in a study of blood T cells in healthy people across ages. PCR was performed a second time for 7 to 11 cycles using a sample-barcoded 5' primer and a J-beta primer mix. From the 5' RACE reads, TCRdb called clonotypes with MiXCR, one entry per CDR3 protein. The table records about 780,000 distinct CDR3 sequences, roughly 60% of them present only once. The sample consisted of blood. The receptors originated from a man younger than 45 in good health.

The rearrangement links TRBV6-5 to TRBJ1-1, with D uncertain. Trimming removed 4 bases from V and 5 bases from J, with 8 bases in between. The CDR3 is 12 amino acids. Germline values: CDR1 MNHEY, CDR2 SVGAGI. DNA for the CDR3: TGTGCCAGCAGTTCCCCGGGGACTGAAGCTTTCTTT. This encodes CASSSPGTEAFF.

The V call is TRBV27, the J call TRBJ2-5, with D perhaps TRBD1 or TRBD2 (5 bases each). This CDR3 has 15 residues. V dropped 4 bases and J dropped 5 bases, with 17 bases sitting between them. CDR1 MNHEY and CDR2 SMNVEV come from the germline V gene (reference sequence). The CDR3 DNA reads TGTGCCAGCAGTTCGACTCGGGGCGGTAAGGAGACCCAGTACTTC. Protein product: CASSSTRGGKETQYF.

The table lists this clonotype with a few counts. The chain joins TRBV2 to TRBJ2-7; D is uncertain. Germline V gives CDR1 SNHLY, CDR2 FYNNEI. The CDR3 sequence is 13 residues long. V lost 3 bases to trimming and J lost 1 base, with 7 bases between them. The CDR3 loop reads CASSDGLSYEQYF. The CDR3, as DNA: TGTGCCAGCAGTGACGGGTTATCCTACGAGCAGTACTTC. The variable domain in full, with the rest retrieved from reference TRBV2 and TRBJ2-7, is EPEVTQTPSHQVTQMGQEVILRCVPISNHLYFYWYRQILGQKVEFLVSFYNNEISEKSEIFDDQFSVERPDGSNFTLKIRSTKLEDSAMYFCASSDGLSYEQYFGPGTRLTVT.

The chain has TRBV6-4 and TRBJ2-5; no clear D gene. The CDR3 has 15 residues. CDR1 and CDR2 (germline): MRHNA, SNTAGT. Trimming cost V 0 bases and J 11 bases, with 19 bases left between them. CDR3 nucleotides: TGTGCCAGCAGTGACTCCCCAGGACCAATTTCGAGGCAGTACTTC. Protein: CASSDSPGPISRQYF.

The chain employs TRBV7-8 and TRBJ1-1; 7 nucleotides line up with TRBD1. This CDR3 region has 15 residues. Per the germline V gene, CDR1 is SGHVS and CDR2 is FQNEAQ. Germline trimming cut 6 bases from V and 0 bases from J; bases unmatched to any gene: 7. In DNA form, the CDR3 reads TGTGCCAGCAGTCCTAACAGGGGCATGAACACTGAAGCTTTCTTT. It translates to CASSPNRGMNTEAFF.

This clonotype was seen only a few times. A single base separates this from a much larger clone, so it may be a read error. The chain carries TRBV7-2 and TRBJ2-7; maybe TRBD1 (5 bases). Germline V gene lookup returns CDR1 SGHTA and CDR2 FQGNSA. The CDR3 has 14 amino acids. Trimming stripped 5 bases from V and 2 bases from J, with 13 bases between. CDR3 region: CASSVQGGAYEQYF. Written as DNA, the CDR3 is TGTGCCAGCAGCGTGCAGGGTGGAGCCTACGAGCAGTACTTC.

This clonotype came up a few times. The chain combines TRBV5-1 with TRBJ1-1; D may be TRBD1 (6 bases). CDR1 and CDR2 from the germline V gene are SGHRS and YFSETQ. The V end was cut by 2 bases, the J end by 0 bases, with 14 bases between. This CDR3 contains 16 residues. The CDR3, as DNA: TGCGCCAGCAGCTTACCGGTTCAGGGGTTGAACACTGAAGCTTTCTTT. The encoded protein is CASSLPVQGLNTEAFF. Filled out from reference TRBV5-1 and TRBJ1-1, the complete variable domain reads KAGVTQTPRYLIKTRGQQVTLSCSPISGHRSVSWYQQTPGQGLQFLFEYFSETQRNKGNFPGRFSGRQFSNSRSEMNVSTLELGDSALYLCASSLPVQGLNTEAFFGQGTRLTVV.

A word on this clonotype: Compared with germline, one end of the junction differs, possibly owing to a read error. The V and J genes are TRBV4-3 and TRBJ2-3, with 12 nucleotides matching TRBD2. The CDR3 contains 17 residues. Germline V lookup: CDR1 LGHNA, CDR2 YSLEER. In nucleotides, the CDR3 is TGCGCCAGCGGCCAACGAGGGACTAGCGGGTCCACAGATACGCAGTATTTT. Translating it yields CASGQRGTSGSTDTQYF.

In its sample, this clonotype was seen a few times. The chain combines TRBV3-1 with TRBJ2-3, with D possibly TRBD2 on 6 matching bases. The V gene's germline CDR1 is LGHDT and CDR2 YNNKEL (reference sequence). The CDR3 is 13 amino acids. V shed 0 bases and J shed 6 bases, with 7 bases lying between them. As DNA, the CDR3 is TGTGCCAGCAGCCAAGATCGGGAGGATACGCAGTATTTT. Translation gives CASSQDREDTQYF.

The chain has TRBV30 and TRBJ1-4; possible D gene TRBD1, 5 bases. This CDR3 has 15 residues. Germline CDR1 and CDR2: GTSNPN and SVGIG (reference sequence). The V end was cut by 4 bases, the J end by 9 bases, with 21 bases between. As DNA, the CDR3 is TGTGCCTGGACGAGACAAGCCAGGGAGGGCAAAAAACTGTTTTTT. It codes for CAWTRQAREGKKLFF.

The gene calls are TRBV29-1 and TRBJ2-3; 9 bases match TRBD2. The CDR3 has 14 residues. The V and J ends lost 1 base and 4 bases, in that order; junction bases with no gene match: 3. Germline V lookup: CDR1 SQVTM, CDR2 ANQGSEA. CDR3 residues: CSVEGGRDADTQYF. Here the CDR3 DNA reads TGCAGCGTTGAAGGCGGGAGGGATGCAGATACGCAGTATTTT.

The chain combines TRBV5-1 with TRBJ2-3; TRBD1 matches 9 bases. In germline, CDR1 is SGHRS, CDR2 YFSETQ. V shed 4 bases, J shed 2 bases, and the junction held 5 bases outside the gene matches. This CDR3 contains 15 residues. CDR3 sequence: CASSTQGADTDTQYF. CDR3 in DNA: TGCGCCAGCAGCACACAGGGGGCCGACACAGATACGCAGTATTTT.

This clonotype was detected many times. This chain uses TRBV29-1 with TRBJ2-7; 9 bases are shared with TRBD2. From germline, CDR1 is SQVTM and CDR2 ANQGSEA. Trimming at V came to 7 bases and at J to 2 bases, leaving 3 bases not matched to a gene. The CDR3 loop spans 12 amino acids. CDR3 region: CSALAGTYEQYF. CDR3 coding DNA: TGCAGCGCCCTAGCGGGAACCTACGAGCAGTACTTC.

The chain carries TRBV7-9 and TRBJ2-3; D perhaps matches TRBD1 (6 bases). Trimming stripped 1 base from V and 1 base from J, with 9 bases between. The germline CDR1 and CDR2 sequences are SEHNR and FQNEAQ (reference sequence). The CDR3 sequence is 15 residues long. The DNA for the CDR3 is TGTGCCAGCAGCTTAGAGGACAGACGCACAGATACGCAGTATTTT. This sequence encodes CASSLEDRRTDTQYF.

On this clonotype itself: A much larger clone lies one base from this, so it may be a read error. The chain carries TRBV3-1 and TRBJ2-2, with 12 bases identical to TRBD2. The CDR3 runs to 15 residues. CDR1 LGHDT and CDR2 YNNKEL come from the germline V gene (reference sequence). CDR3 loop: CVSSSGLAGTGELFF. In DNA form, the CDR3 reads TGTGTCAGCAGCTCCGGACTAGCGGGGACCGGGGAGCTGTTTTTT.

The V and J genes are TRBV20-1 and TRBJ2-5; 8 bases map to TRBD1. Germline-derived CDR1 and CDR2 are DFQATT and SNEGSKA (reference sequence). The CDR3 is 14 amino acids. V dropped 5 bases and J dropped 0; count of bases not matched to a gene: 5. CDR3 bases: TGCAGTGCTGCACAGGGGGGTTACCAAGAGACCCAGTACTTC. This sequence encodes CSAAQGGYQETQYF.

Here the CDR3 DNA reads TGCAGTGCCGAAGCAGGGCAGCACTCGTACGATGAGCAGTTCTTC. Protein sequence: CSAEAGQHSYDEQFF. The chain links TRBV20-1 to TRBJ2-1, with D possibly being TRBD1 (5 bases). The germline V gene encodes CDR1 DFQATT and CDR2 SNEGSKA (reference sequence). The V end lost 6 bases, the J end lost 8 bases, and 23 bases lay between the germline ends. The CDR3 covers 15 residues.

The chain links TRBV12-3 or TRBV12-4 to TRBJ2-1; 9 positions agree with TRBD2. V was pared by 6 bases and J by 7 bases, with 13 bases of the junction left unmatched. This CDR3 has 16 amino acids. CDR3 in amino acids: CASSLSSGGVGNEQFF. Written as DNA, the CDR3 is TGTGCCAGCAGCCTCAGTAGCGGGGGCGTCGGGAATGAGCAGTTCTTC.

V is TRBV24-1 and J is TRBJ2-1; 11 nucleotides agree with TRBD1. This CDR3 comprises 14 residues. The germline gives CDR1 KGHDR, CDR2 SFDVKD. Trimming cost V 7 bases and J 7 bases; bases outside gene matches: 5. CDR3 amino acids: CATRDRGLGNEQFF. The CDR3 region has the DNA TGTGCCACCAGGGACAGGGGGCTTGGGAATGAGCAGTTCTTC.

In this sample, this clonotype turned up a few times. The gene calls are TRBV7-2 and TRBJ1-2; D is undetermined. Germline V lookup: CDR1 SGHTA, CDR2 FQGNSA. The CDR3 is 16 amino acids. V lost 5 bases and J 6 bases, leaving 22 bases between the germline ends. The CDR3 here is CASSLPTVLLEDGYTF. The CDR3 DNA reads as TGTGCCAGCAGCCTACCCACAGTCCTTTTAGAGGATGGCTACACCTTC.

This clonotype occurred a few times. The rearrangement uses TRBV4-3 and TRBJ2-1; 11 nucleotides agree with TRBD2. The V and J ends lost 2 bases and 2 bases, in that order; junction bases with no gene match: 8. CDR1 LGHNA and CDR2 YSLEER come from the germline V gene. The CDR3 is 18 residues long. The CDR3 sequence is CASSQSFGTSGPYNEQFF. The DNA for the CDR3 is TGCGCCAGCAGCCAATCGTTCGGGACTAGCGGTCCCTACAATGAGCAGTTCTTC.

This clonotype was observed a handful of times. The CDR3 here is CSARASDRPQETQYF. In nucleotides, the CDR3 is TGCAGTGCTAGAGCCTCGGACAGGCCTCAAGAGACCCAGTACTTC. The rearrangement links TRBV20-1 to TRBJ2-5; 7 bases are a match to TRBD1. The CDR3 sequence is 15 residues long. Germline loops: CDR1 DFQATT, CDR2 SNEGSKA (reference sequence). After removal of 1 base from V and 2 bases from J, the junction contained 7 bases not matched to a gene.

The CDR3 here is CASSQDVPLTGELFF. The DNA for the CDR3 is TGCGCCAGCAGCCAAGATGTTCCCCTCACCGGGGAGCTGTTTTTT. The chain carries TRBV4-3 and TRBJ2-2; unclear D gene. Germline V gives CDR1 LGHNA, CDR2 YSLEER. Trimming left V 0 bases short and J 4 bases short, with 9 bases between. This CDR3 region has 15 residues.

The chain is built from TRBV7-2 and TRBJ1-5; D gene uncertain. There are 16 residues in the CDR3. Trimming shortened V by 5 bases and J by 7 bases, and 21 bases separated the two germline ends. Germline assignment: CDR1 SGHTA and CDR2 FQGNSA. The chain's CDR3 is CASSPYEREGRQPQHF. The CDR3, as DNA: TGTGCCAGCAGCCCCTACGAGAGGGAGGGTAGGCAGCCCCAGCATTTT.

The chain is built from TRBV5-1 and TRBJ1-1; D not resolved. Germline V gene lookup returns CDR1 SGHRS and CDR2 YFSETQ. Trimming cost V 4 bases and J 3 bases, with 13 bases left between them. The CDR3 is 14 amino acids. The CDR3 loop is CASSRETWDTEAFF. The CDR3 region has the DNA TGCGCCAGCAGCCGAGAGACTTGGGACACTGAAGCTTTCTTT. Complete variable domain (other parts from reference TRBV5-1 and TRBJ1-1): KAGVTQTPRYLIKTRGQQVTLSCSPISGHRSVSWYQQTPGQGLQFLFEYFSETQRNKGNFPGRFSGRQFSNSRSEMNVSTLELGDSALYLCASSRETWDTEAFFGQGTRLTVV.